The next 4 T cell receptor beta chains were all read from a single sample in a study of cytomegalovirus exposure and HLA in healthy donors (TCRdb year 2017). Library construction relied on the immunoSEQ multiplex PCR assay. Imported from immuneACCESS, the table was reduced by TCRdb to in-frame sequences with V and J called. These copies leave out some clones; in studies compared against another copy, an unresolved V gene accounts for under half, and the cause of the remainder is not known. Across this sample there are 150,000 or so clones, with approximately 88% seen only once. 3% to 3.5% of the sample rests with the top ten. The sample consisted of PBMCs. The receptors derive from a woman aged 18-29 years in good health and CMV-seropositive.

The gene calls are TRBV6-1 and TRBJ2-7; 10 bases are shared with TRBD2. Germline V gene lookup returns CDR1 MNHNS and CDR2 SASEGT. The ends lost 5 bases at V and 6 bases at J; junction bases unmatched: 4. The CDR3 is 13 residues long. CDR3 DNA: TGTGCCAGCAGTTATCTAGCGGGAGCCGAGCAGTACTTC. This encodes CASSYLAGAEQYF.

The CDR3 DNA sequence: TGTGCCAGCAGTTTTTCTGGCGGGAGTTATGAGCAGTTCTTC. This translates into CASSFSGGSYEQFF. The rearrangement links TRBV27 to TRBJ2-1, with 7 positions matching TRBD2. The CDR3 sequence is 14 residues long. CDR1 is MNHEY and CDR2 is SMNVEV in the germline V gene (reference sequence). J lost 8 bases, V lost 3 bases, and 7 bases had no gene match.

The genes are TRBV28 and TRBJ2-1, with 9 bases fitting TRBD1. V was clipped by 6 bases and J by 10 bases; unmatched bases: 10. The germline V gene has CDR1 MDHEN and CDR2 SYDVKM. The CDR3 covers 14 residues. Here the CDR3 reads CASRGTGRLGEQFF. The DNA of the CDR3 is TGTGCCAGCAGGGGGACAGGGAGACTAGGGGAGCAGTTCTTC.

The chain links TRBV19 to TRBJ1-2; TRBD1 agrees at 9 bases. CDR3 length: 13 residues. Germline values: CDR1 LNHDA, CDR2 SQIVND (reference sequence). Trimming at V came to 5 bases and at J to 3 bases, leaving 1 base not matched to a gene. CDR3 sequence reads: CASSRTGDYGYTF. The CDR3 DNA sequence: TGTGCCAGTAGTCGGACAGGGGACTATGGCTACACCTTC.